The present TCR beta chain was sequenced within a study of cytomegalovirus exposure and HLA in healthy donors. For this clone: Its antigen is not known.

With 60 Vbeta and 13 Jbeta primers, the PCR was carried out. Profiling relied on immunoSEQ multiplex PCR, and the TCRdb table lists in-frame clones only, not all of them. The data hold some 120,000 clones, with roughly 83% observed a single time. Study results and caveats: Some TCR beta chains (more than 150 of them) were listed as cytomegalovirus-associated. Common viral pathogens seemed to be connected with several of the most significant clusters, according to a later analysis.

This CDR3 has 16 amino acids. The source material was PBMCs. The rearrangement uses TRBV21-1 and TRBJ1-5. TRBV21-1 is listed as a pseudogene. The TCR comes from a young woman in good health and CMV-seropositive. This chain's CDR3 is CASSNGETDSNQPQHF. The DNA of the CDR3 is TGTGCCAGCAGCAACGGGGAGACCGATAGCAATCAGCCCCAGCATTTT.